This T cell receptor (beta chain) was recovered during a study of blood T cell repertoires in COVID-19. This table comes from immunoSEQ multiplex PCR, and its TCRdb copy is limited to in-frame clones, with some not included. The sample includes more than 55,000 clones, around 90% of them seen just once. Germline lookup yields CDR1 LNHDA and CDR2 SQIVND (reference sequence). The length of the CDR3 is 21 residues. After removal of 5 bases from V and 0 bases from J, the junction contained 18 bases not matched to a gene. The receptor was derived from a human donor with active COVID-19. The donor label of this sample is uncertain. The source material was peripheral blood. This chain uses TRBV19 with TRBJ1-5, with 11 bases identical to TRBD1. CDR3 in amino acids: CASSLGQGGVRIQYSNQPQHF. For the CDR3, the DNA is TGTGCCAGTAGTCTGGGACAGGGGGGAGTAAGGATTCAATATAGCAATCAGCCCCAGCATTTT. Full variable domain (missing parts from reference TRBV19 and TRBJ1-5): DGGITQSPKYLFRKEGQNVTLSCEQNLNHDAMYWYRQDPGQGLRLIYYSQIVNDFQKGDIAEGYSVSREKKESFPLTVTSAQKNPTAFYLCASSLGQGGVRIQYSNQPQHFGDGTRLSIL.